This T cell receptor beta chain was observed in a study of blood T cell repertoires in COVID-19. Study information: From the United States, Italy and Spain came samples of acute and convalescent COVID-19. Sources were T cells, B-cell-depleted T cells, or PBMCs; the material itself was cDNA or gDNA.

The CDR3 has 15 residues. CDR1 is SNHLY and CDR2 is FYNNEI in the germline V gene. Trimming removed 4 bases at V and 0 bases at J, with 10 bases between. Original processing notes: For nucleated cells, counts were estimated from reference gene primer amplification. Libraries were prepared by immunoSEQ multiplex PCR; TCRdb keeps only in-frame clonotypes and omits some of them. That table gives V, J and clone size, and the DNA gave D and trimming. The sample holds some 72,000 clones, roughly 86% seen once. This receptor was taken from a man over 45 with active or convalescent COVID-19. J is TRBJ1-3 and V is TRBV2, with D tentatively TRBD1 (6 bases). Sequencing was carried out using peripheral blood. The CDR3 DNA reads TGTGCCAGCAGTGTTCCGACAGGCTCTGGAAACACCATATATTTT. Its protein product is CASSVPTGSGNTIYF.